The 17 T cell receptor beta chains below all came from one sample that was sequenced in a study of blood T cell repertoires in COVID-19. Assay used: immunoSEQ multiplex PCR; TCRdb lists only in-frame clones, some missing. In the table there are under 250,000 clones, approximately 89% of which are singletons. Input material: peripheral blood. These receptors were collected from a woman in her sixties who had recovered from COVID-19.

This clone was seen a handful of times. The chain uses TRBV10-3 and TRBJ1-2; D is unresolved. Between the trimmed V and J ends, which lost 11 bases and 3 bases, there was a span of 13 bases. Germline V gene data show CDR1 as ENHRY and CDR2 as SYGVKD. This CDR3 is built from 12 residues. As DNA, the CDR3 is TGTGCCTCGCGACTAGGAGACTATGGCTACACCTTC. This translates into CASRLGDYGYTF.

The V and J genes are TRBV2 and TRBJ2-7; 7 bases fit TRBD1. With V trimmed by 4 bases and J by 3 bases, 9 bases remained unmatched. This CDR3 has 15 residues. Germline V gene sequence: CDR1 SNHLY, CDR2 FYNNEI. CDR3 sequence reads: CASSVGSGGFYEQYF. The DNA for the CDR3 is TGTGCCAGCAGTGTAGGATCAGGGGGTTTCTACGAGCAGTACTTC.

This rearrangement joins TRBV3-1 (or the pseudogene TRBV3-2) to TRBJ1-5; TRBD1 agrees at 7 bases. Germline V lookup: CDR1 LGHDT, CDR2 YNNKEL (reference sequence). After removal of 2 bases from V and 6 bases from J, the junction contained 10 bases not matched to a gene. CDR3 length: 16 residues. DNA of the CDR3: TGTGCCAGCAGCCAACGGACGGGGCAGGGGGTTCAGCCCCAGCATTTT. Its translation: CASSQRTGQGVQPQHF.

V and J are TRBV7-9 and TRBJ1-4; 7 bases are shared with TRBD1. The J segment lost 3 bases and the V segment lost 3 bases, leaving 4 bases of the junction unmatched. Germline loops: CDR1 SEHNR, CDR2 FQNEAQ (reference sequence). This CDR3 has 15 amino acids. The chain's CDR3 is CASSFLTGPNEKLFF. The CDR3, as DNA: TGTGCCAGCAGCTTCCTGACAGGGCCTAATGAAAAACTGTTTTTT.

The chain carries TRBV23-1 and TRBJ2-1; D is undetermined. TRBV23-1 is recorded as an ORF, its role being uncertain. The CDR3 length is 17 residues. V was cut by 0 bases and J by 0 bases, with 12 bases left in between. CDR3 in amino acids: CASSQSNCPSSYNEQFF. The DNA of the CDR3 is TGCGCCAGCAGTCAATCGAACTGCCCGAGCTCCTACAATGAGCAGTTCTTC.

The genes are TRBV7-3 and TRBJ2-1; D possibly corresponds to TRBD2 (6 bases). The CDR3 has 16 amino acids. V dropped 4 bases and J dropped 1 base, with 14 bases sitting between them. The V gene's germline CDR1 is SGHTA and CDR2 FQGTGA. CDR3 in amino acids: CASSSLAGGSYNEQFF. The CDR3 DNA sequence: TGTGCCAGCAGCTCCCTCGCTGGGGGGTCCTACAATGAGCAGTTCTTC.

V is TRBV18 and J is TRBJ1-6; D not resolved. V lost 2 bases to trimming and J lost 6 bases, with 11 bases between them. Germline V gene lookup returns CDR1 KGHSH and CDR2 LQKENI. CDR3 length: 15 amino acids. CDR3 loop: CASSPSSGINSPLHF. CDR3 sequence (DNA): TGTGCCAGCTCACCATCGTCCGGGATTAATTCACCCCTCCACTTT.

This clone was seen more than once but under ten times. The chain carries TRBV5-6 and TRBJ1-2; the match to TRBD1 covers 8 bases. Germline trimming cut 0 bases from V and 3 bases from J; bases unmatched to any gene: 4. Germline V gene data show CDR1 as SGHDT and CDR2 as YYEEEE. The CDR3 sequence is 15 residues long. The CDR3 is CASSLVGQEYYGYTF. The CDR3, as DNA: TGTGCCAGCAGCTTGGTGGGACAGGAATACTATGGCTACACCTTC.

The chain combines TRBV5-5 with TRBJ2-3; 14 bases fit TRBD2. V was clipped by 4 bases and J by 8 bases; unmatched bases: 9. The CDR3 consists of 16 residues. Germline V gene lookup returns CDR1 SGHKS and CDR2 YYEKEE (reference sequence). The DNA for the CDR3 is TGTGCCAGCAGCCTCGGGACTAGCGGGGGAATGGGTACGCAGTATTTT. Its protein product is CASSLGTSGGMGTQYF.

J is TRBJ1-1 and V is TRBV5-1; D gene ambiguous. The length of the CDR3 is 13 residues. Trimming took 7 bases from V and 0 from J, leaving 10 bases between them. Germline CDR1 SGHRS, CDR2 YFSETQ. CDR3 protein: CASARDLNTEAFF. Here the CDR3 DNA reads TGCGCCAGCGCGAGGGATCTGAACACTGAAGCTTTCTTT. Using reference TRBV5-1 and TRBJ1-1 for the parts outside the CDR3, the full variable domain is KAGVTQTPRYLIKTRGQQVTLSCSPISGHRSVSWYQQTPGQGLQFLFEYFSETQRNKGNFPGRFSGRQFSNSRSEMNVSTLELGDSALYLCASARDLNTEAFFGQGTRLTVV.

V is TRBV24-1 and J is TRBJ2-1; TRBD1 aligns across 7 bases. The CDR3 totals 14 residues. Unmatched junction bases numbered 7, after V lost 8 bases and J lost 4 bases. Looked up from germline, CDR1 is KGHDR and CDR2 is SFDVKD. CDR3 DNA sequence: TGTGCCACCACCGGACAGGACGAGTACAATGAGCAGTTCTTC. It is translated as CATTGQDEYNEQFF.

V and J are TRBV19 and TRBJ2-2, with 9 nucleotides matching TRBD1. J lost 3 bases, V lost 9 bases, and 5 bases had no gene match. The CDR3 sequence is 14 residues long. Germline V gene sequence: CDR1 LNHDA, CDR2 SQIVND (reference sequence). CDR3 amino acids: CASRGQGYTGELFF. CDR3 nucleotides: TGTGCCAGCCGGGGACAGGGCTACACCGGGGAGCTGTTTTTT.

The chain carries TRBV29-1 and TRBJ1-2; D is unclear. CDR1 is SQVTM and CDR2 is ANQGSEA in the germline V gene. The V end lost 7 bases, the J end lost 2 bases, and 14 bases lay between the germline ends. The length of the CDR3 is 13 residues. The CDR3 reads CSGSEQRNYGYTF. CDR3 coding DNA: TGCAGCGGGTCTGAACAGAGAAACTATGGCTACACCTTC.

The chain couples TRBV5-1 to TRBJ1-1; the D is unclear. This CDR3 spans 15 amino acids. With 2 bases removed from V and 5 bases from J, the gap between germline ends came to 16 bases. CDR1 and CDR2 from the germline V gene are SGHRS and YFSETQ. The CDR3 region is CASSFEGPRLTEAFF. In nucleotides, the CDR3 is TGCGCCAGCAGCTTTGAGGGTCCAAGGCTTACTGAAGCTTTCTTT.

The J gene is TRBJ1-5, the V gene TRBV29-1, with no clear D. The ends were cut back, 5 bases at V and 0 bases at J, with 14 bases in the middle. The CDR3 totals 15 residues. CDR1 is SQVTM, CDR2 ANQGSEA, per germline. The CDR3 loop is CSVQGPHYSNQPQHF. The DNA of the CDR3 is TGCAGCGTTCAAGGACCCCACTATAGCAATCAGCCCCAGCATTTT.

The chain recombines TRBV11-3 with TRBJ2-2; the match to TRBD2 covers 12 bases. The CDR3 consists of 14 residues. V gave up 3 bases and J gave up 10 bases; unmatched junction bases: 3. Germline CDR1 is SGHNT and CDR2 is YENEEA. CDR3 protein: CASSFGLAGSELFF. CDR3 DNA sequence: TGTGCCAGCAGCTTCGGACTAGCGGGGTCGGAGCTGTTTTTT.

CDR3 loop: CASFPTRYYNEQFF. DNA of the CDR3: TGTGCCAGCTTCCCTACTCGTTACTACAATGAGCAGTTCTTC. J is TRBJ2-1 and V is TRBV2; unclear D gene. CDR3 length: 14 residues. Germline values: CDR1 SNHLY, CDR2 FYNNEI. V lost 8 bases and J lost 3, with 14 bases in between.